The 27 T cell receptor beta chains in this list originate from one sample, sequenced in a study of early T cells in non-severe SARS-CoV-2 infection. TCRdb reprocessed the 5' RACE reads via MiXCR and lists one record per CDR3 protein. The repertoire holds some 71,000 distinct CDR3 sequences, with roughly 10% as singletons. The source material was whole blood. Source of these receptors: an adult who was a healthcare worker with PCR-confirmed SARS-CoV-2 infection or an uninfected control (not recorded which).

This clonotype was counted ten times or more. The chain is built from TRBV15 and TRBJ2-5, with D perhaps matching TRBD1 (7 bases). The length of the CDR3 is 14 residues. The V gene lost 5 bases and the J gene lost 5 bases, with 15 bases spanning the gap. The germline CDR1 and CDR2 sequences are LNHNV and YYDKDF (reference sequence). The chain's CDR3 is CATSGSRGEETQYF. The CDR3 DNA is TGTGCCACCAGCGGTAGCAGGGGGGAGGAGACCCAGTACTTC.

V gene TRBV7-2 combines with J gene TRBJ1-6; the D is unclear. CDR3 length equals 13 residues. The V end was cut by 3 bases, the J end by 4 bases, with 4 bases between. Germline V CDR1 and CDR2: SGHTA, FQGNSA. CDR3 protein: CASSFQYNSPLHF. The CDR3 DNA reads TGTGCCAGCAGCTTCCAGTATAATTCACCCCTCCACTTT.

This clonotype was seen a handful of times. The chain joins TRBV4-1 to TRBJ2-7; maybe TRBD1 (6 bases). The V end lost 4 bases, the J end lost 3 bases, and 19 bases lay between the germline ends. Per the germline V gene, CDR1 is MGHRA and CDR2 is YSYEKL. This CDR3 has 16 amino acids. CDR3: CASSPGRQARNYEQYF. The DNA of the CDR3 is TGCGCCAGCAGCCCCGGACGACAGGCCCGGAACTACGAGCAGTACTTC.

This clonotype was detected many times. This chain links TRBV9 with TRBJ1-2; D not certain. The germline V gene encodes CDR1 SGDLS and CDR2 YYNGEE. The CDR3 loop spans 13 amino acids. Deletions cut 6 bases from V and 1 base from J, with 10 bases between. DNA for the CDR3: TGTGCCAGCACCACGACGGTTAACTATGGCTACACCTTC. This sequence encodes CASTTTVNYGYTF.

This clonotype was seen a few times. The chain links TRBV4-2 to TRBJ2-7; 12 nucleotides match TRBD2. The germline V gene encodes CDR1 LGHNA and CDR2 YNFKEQ. This CDR3 is 16 amino acids long. V was pared by 0 bases and J by 5 bases, with 5 bases of the junction left unmatched. The CDR3 DNA reads as TGTGCCAGCAGCCAAGAGCTAGCGGGAGGGAGTAACGAGCAGTACTTC. This encodes CASSQELAGGSNEQYF.

This clonotype showed up many times. For the CDR3, the DNA is TGTGCCAGCTCACCTCCAGGGGGGACTGAAGCTTTCTTT. Amino acid sequence: CASSPPGGTEAFF. The chain has TRBV18 and TRBJ1-1; 7 nucleotides match TRBD1. The CDR3 has 13 residues. J lost 5 bases, V lost 3 bases, and 3 bases had no gene match. Germline CDR1 reads KGHSH; CDR2 reads LQKENI.

This clonotype was detected ten times or more. The V call is TRBV24-1, the J call TRBJ2-1; 12 bases map to TRBD2. CDR1 and CDR2 (germline): KGHDR, SFDVKD. The CDR3 runs to 16 residues. Unmatched junction bases numbered 3, after V lost 3 bases and J lost 4 bases. This CDR3 reads CATSDGLAGSYNEQFF. DNA of the CDR3: TGTGCCACCAGTGATGGACTAGCGGGATCGTACAATGAGCAGTTCTTC.

This rearrangement joins TRBV4-2 to TRBJ2-3; 8 nucleotides line up with TRBD1. This CDR3 contains 17 residues. The V and J ends lost 3 bases and 4 bases, in that order; junction bases with no gene match: 12. Germline CDR1 LGHNA, CDR2 YNFKEQ. The chain's CDR3 is CASSQSAARTGSDTQYF. In DNA, the CDR3 is TGTGCCAGCAGCCAGAGCGCTGCCCGGACAGGGTCAGATACGCAGTATTTT.

The rearrangement links TRBV30 to TRBJ2-7; D call uncertain. Germline CDR1 and CDR2: GTSNPN and SVGIG (reference sequence). The CDR3 spans 13 residues. V dropped 1 base and J dropped 3 bases, with 10 bases sitting between them. CDR3 DNA sequence: TGTGCCTGGAGTGCGGCGAACCACTACGAGCAGTACTTC. It specifies CAWSAANHYEQYF.

This clonotype was seen repeatedly, ten times or more. The rearrangement uses TRBV7-6 and TRBJ2-2, with TRBD2 identical over 8 bases. CDR1 and CDR2 (germline): SGHVS, FNYEAQ. The CDR3 totals 16 residues. V trimming: 6 bases; J trimming: 5 bases; junction bases outside the gene matches: 11. CDR3 bases: TGTGCCAGCAGTAATACGGGAGGGGTGCAGACCGGGGAGCTGTTTTTT. This encodes CASSNTGGVQTGELFF.

A few counts support this clonotype. This chain connects TRBV5-6 to TRBJ2-4, with D hard to call. The germline CDR1 and CDR2 sequences are SGHDT and YYEEEE. This CDR3 is 14 amino acids long. V lost 3 bases to trimming and J lost 0 bases, with 7 bases between them. The CDR3 coding sequence is TGTGCCAGCAGCTGGGGAATAGCCAAAAACATTCAGTACTTC. This encodes CASSWGIAKNIQYF.

CDR3 sequence reads: CASSYSVGQGNIQYF. DNA of the CDR3: TGTGCCAGCAGTTACTCCGTCGGACAGGGAAACATTCAGTACTTC. The V call is TRBV6-5, the J call TRBJ2-4; 8 nucleotides match TRBD1. CDR3 size: 15 residues. Trimming took 0 bases from V and 6 from J; bases not matched to a gene: 4. CDR1 MNHEY and CDR2 SVGAGI come from the germline V gene.

This clonotype was picked up a small number of times. The chain recombines TRBV21-1 with TRBJ2-5; TRBD1, the table's D call, lacks a check against the DNA. TRBV21-1 is classified as a pseudogene. This CDR3 has 15 amino acids. This CDR3 is CASSFRDTRVGTQYF. CDR3 sequence (DNA): TGTGCCAGCAGCTTCCGGGACACCCGAGTGGGGACCCAGTACTTC.

This clonotype was recorded at least ten times. This chain joins TRBV19 and TRBJ2-2, with 8 bases matching TRBD2. CDR1 LNHDA and CDR2 SQIVND come from the germline V gene (reference sequence). The CDR3 has 16 amino acids. V lost 4 bases, J lost 6 bases, and 10 bases stayed unmatched. The CDR3 sequence: CASSRGSGTSPGELFF. CDR3 DNA sequence: TGTGCCAGTAGTAGGGGGTCGGGGACTAGTCCCGGGGAGCTGTTTTTT.

This clonotype was observed a few times. The DNA for the CDR3 is TGTGCCATTCGGAGGGACTTGATGAACACTGAAGCTTTCTTT. Protein product: CAIRRDLMNTEAFF. V gene TRBV10-3 combines with J gene TRBJ1-1; D may be TRBD1 (5 bases). CDR3 length: 14 amino acids. In germline, CDR1 is ENHRY, CDR2 SYGVKD. Trimming left V 9 bases short and J 0 bases short, with 14 bases between.

The gene calls are TRBV11-2 and TRBJ1-1; maybe TRBD1 (6 bases). V was cut by 5 bases and J by 9 bases, with 16 bases left in between. This CDR3 contains 13 residues. CDR1 and CDR2 (germline): SGHAT, FQNNGV. Written as DNA, the CDR3 is TGTGCCAGCAGCCTTGTGGGGGCGCAGAAAGCTTTCTTT. Its translation: CASSLVGAQKAFF.

At least ten counts were recorded for this clonotype. The CDR3 spells CASSQIDRPGDLTDTQYF. The CDR3 DNA reads as TGTGCCAGCAGCCAGATAGACAGGCCGGGGGATCTCACAGATACGCAGTATTTT. The chain couples TRBV3-1 to TRBJ2-3; TRBD1 or TRBD2 may be the D gene (6 bases each). Per germline, CDR1 LGHDT and CDR2 YNNKEL (reference sequence). V was clipped by 3 bases and J by 2 bases, with 21 bases between them. This CDR3 has 18 amino acids.

The rearrangement uses TRBV6-2 or TRBV6-3 and TRBJ2-7; D possibly corresponds to TRBD2 (5 bases). The CDR3 consists of 15 residues. V was shortened by 6 bases and J by 3 bases, with 18 bases between the two germline ends. The germline V gene encodes CDR1 MNHEY and CDR2 SVGEGT. The CDR3 DNA is TGTGCCAGCAGCGGGTCGGACTTGCGCAACTACGAGCAGTACTTC. Protein sequence: CASSGSDLRNYEQYF.

This clonotype was seen only a few times. The rearrangement uses TRBV20-1 and TRBJ2-3; D gene ambiguous. In germline, CDR1 is DFQATT, CDR2 SNEGSKA (reference sequence). The CDR3 runs to 12 residues. With 5 bases removed from V and 2 bases from J, the gap between germline ends came to 8 bases. The DNA of the CDR3 is TGCAGTGCTGGTACAGACACAGATACGCAGTATTTT. Protein product: CSAGTDTDTQYF.

This clonotype was counted a few times. In nucleotides, the CDR3 is TGTGCCTGGACCCCGGGACAGGGGTTCCCTCAGCCCCAGCATTTT. Its protein product is CAWTPGQGFPQPQHF. V usage is TRBV30 and J usage is TRBJ1-5; 10 bases are shared with TRBD1. CDR3 length: 15 amino acids. Germline V gene lookup returns CDR1 GTSNPN and CDR2 SVGIG (reference sequence). The ends lost 4 bases at V and 6 bases at J; junction bases unmatched: 9.

This clonotype has only a few counts. The V gene is TRBV5-1, the J gene TRBJ1-5, with no clear D. The V end lost 0 bases, the J end lost 2 bases, and 6 bases lay between the germline ends. Germline loops: CDR1 SGHRS, CDR2 YFSETQ. This CDR3 comprises 14 residues. CDR3 DNA sequence: TGCGCCAGCAGCTTGGAGTTTGGCAATCAGCCCCAGCATTTT. This codes for CASSLEFGNQPQHF.

The chain combines TRBV5-8 with TRBJ2-3; 9 bases are a match to TRBD1. The V and J ends lost 0 bases and 3 bases, in that order; junction bases with no gene match: 5. Germline V gene data show CDR1 as SGHTS and CDR2 as YDEGEE. This CDR3 has 16 amino acids. CDR3 residues: CASSLAVGTGTDTQYF. In nucleotides, the CDR3 is TGTGCCAGCAGCTTGGCCGTAGGGACAGGGACAGATACGCAGTATTTT.

This chain links TRBV9 with TRBJ1-2; D is perhaps TRBD1 (5 bases). Germline V gene data show CDR1 as SGDLS and CDR2 as YYNGEE. Between the trimmed V and J ends, which lost 2 bases and 2 bases, there was a span of 13 bases. This CDR3 is 15 amino acids long. The CDR3, as DNA: TGTGCCAGCAGCGTTGGGGGAACCCTCAACTATGGCTACACCTTC. It codes for CASSVGGTLNYGYTF.

This clonotype was seen more than once but under ten times. The rearrangement uses TRBV6-5 and TRBJ2-3; the match to TRBD2 covers 8 bases. Germline V gene data show CDR1 as MNHEY and CDR2 as SVGAGI. V lost 5 bases, J lost 1 base, and 5 bases stayed unmatched. CDR3 length equals 15 residues. The CDR3 DNA reads as TGTGCCAGCAGTAAAAGCGGGGGAGGCACAGATACGCAGTATTTT. It is translated as CASSKSGGGTDTQYF.

The CDR3 spells CASSSRSGTRSFLSGANVLTF. CDR3 coding DNA: TGTGCCAGCAGCTCTAGATCCGGGACAAGGTCTTTTCTCTCTGGGGCCAACGTCCTGACTTTC. The chain uses TRBV6-1 and TRBJ2-6; tentatively, D is TRBD1 (6 bases). This CDR3 has 21 amino acids. Germline V gene lookup returns CDR1 MNHNS and CDR2 SASEGT. The V end was cut by 6 bases, the J end by 0 bases, with 27 bases between.

There are many counts of this clonotype. V is TRBV18 and J is TRBJ1-1, with D uncertain. The germline gives CDR1 KGHSH, CDR2 LQKENI. Trimming removed 1 base at V and 1 base at J, with 7 bases between. CDR3 size: 14 residues. In nucleotides, the CDR3 is TGTGCCAGCTCACCACAGGAGGGGAACACTGAAGCTTTCTTT. The encoded protein is CASSPQEGNTEAFF.

Ten or more counts support this clonotype. This chain uses TRBV6-6 with TRBJ2-7; TRBD1 matches at 7 bases. Trimming cost V 2 bases and J 3 bases; bases outside gene matches: 7. The germline CDR1 and CDR2 sequences are MNHNY and SVGAGI (reference sequence). This CDR3 has 15 amino acids. In DNA form, the CDR3 reads TGTGCCAGCAGTTACCCGACAGGGTCTTTCTACGAGCAGTACTTC. Amino acids: CASSYPTGSFYEQYF.